The sequence of this T cell receptor beta chain was determined in a study of chemoradiotherapy in HPV16-positive cancers. Points on this clone: Its specificity is unknown.

Germline V gene sequence: CDR1 SGHKS, CDR2 YYEKEE (reference sequence). CDR3 length: 12 amino acids. Trimming shortened V by 4 bases and J by 6 bases, and 8 bases separated the two germline ends. TCRdb keeps only in-frame clones here, not all; method: immunoSEQ multiplex PCR. This sample has more than 9,500 clones; roughly nine tenths occur once, and the top ten carry roughly 2.8%. Study-level results: During treatment, candidate HPV-specific clones and E7-related motifs expanded in tumor.

This chain links TRBV5-5 with TRBJ2-4; D remains ambiguous. This TCR was sampled from a human donor with HPV-associated anogenital cancer. The specimen comprised blood, sampled from a patient who underwent chemoradiotherapy. The DNA of the CDR3 is TGTGCCAGCAGCCCGAACGTAAACATTCAGTACTTC. Amino acids: CASSPNVNIQYF.